Listed here is a single T cell receptor beta chain. Per germline, CDR1 MNHEY and CDR2 SVGEGT. The CDR3 totals 15 residues. J gave up 4 bases and V 6 bases, and 10 bases lay outside the gene matches. The protocol was immunoSEQ multiplex PCR, while the TCRdb copy is restricted to in-frame clones and leaves out a portion. The sample records roughly 120,000 clones, approximately 94% being singletons. The entry originates in a study of T cell responses to AZD1222 COVID-19 vaccine. The chain has TRBV6-2 or TRBV6-3 and TRBJ2-7, with TRBD1 identical over 9 bases. Sequences were derived from peripheral blood, sampled 28 days after the second AZD1222 dose. The receptor was isolated from an adult who received the AZD1222 COVID-19 vaccine. This CDR3 is CASSSAGTGIYEQYF. CDR3 DNA: TGTGCCAGCAGCTCAGCCGGGACAGGGATATACGAGCAGTACTTC.